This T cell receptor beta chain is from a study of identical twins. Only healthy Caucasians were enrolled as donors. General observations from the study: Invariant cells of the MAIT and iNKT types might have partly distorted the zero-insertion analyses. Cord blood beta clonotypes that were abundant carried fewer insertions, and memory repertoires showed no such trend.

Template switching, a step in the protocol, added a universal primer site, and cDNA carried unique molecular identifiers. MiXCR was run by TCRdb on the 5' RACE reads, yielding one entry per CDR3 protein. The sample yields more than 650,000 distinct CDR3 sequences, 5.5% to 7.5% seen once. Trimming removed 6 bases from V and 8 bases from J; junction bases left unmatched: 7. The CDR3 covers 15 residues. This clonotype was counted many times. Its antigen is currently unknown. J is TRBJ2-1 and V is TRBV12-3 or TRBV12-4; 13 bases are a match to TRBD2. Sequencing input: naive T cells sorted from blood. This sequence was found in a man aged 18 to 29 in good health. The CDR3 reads CASRGPGLAGYEQFF. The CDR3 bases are TGTGCCAGCAGGGGACCGGGACTAGCGGGATATGAGCAGTTCTTC.